These 11 T cell receptor beta chains originate from one sample sequenced in a study of blood T cell repertoires in COVID-19. The table came from immunoSEQ multiplex PCR; TCRdb's copy has only in-frame clones and leaves some out. The profile shows 300,000 to 350,000 clones, around 91% of them singletons. Sequences were obtained from peripheral blood. The receptors originated from a woman aged 40 to 50 with COVID-19, enrolled during active disease.

The chain has TRBV4-3 and TRBJ1-2; D gene unclear. V gave up 0 bases and J gave up 4 bases, with 9 bases separating them. Germline V gene data show CDR1 as LGHNA and CDR2 as YSLEER. CDR3 length: 14 residues. CDR3: CASSQEARSYGYTF. The CDR3, as DNA: TGCGCCAGCAGCCAAGAAGCTAGATCCTATGGCTACACCTTC.

DNA for the CDR3: TGTGCTAGTGGCTCAGGGGGATGGGAGACCCAGTACTTC. This translates into CASGSGGWETQYF. The chain uses TRBV12-5 and TRBJ2-5, with 7 bases fitting TRBD1. CDR3 length: 13 residues. Germline V gives CDR1 LGHNT, CDR2 FRNRAP. V trimming: 6 bases; J trimming: 5 bases; junction bases outside the gene matches: 6.

V usage is TRBV5-1 and J usage is TRBJ1-4; 8 positions match TRBD1. The CDR3 sequence is 15 residues long. V trimming: 4 bases; J trimming: 3 bases; junction bases outside the gene matches: 5. CDR1 is SGHRS and CDR2 is YFSETQ in the germline V gene. This chain's CDR3 is CASSDLTGANEKLFF. CDR3 nucleotide sequence: TGCGCCAGCAGCGACCTGACAGGGGCTAATGAAAAACTGTTTTTT. The entire variable domain, with the rest obtained from reference TRBV5-1 and TRBJ1-4, is as follows: KAGVTQTPRYLIKTRGQQVTLSCSPISGHRSVSWYQQTPGQGLQFLFEYFSETQRNKGNFPGRFSGRQFSNSRSEMNVSTLELGDSALYLCASSDLTGANEKLFFGSGTQLSVL.

V usage is TRBV28 and J usage is TRBJ1-2; D may be TRBD1 (6 bases). The germline gives CDR1 MDHEN, CDR2 SYDVKM. V lost 1 base and J 8 bases, leaving 11 bases between the germline ends. The CDR3 spans 13 residues. This chain's CDR3 is CASSLSDTGGYTF. The CDR3 nucleotides are TGTGCCAGCAGTTTATCAGACACAGGGGGCTACACCTTC.

CDR3 DNA: TGTGCCACCAGCAGAGGGACTAGCCACCCCCAGCAGTTCTTC. This gives the protein CATSRGTSHPQQFF. V usage is TRBV15 and J usage is TRBJ2-1; 8 bases map to TRBD2. Germline trimming cut 1 base from V and 11 bases from J; bases unmatched to any gene: 7. Per germline, CDR1 LNHNV and CDR2 YYDKDF (reference sequence). This CDR3 contains 14 residues.

This clone showed up just a few times. V is TRBV11-2 and J is TRBJ1-1; TRBD1 matches 7 bases. CDR3 size: 14 residues. J gave up 4 bases and V 4 bases, and 6 bases lay outside the gene matches. Per germline, CDR1 SGHAT and CDR2 FQNNGV. The CDR3 DNA sequence: TGTGCCAGCAGCTCGGGACAGCCGTCCACTGAAGCTTTCTTT. The encoded protein is CASSSGQPSTEAFF.

The rearrangement joins TRBV5-1 to TRBJ1-1; the D gene is possibly TRBD1 (5 bases). The germline gives CDR1 SGHRS, CDR2 YFSETQ. The ends were cut back, 4 bases at V and 0 bases at J, with 13 bases in the middle. The CDR3 contains 15 residues. CDR3 protein: CASSASSQVNTEAFF. The CDR3 coding sequence is TGCGCCAGCAGCGCATCGTCACAGGTGAACACTGAAGCTTTCTTT.

V is TRBV19 and J is TRBJ1-2; a possible D gene is TRBD1 (6 bases). CDR1 LNHDA and CDR2 SQIVND come from the germline V gene (reference sequence). The CDR3 is 14 residues long. V lost 4 bases and J lost 0, with 9 bases in between. This CDR3 reads CASSRGHTNYGYTF. The CDR3 nucleotides are TGTGCCAGTAGTAGGGGACATACTAACTATGGCTACACCTTC.

The chain employs TRBV28 and TRBJ1-6, with unresolved D. Between the trimmed V and J ends, which lost 2 bases and 9 bases, there was a span of 17 bases. The CDR3 has 16 amino acids. Germline CDR1 MDHEN, CDR2 SYDVKM. The CDR3, as DNA: TGTGCCAGCAGTTTAAGAGGTGAGGGTTATGGTTCACCCCTCCACTTT. This codes for CASSLRGEGYGSPLHF.

A note on this clone: Other DNA sequences in this specimen translate into the identical CDR3. This chain links TRBV6-1 with TRBJ1-2; D remains ambiguous. Trimming shortened V by 1 base and J by 7 bases, and 7 bases separated the two germline ends. The germline CDR1 and CDR2 sequences are MNHNS and SASEGT. The CDR3 is 12 amino acids. The CDR3 DNA is TGTGCCAGCAGTGAAGTAGCTAGTGGCTACACCTTC. It specifies CASSEVASGYTF.

The chain uses TRBV4-1 and TRBJ2-7, with 11 bases aligning to TRBD2. The CDR3 length is 17 residues. Germline V gene lookup returns CDR1 MGHRA and CDR2 YSYEKL. V shed 0 bases, J shed 3 bases, and the junction held 7 bases outside the gene matches. The CDR3: CASSQDRGLAENYEQYF. The CDR3 DNA reads TGCGCCAGCAGCCAAGATAGGGGACTAGCGGAGAACTACGAGCAGTACTTC.